A selection of T cell receptor beta chains follows, all from one sample in a study of OX40 agonist ivuxolimab in advanced cancers. Assay: immunoSEQ multiplex PCR; the TCRdb copy retains only in-frame clones and omits some. The table shows approximately 71,000 clones, with about 83% occurring only once. The sequenced sample was CD4+ or CD8+ T cells sorted from blood, obtained in a trial of the OX40 agonist ivuxolimab. These receptors originate from an adult with an advanced solid tumor such as melanoma, head and neck, liver or kidney cancer. Both conserved end residues are part of each CDR3. A D gene is named only where the DNA matches it firmly. Clone size is stated in some rows and not others, as once, few, many or a class when expanded.

>TRBJ2-5|NA|NA|TRBV6-6|14
TGTGCCAGCAGTTACTCCCCCGTGGGAGAGACCCAGTACTTC
CASSYSPVGETQYF
>TRBJ1-1|NA|NA|TRBV11-1|13
TGTGCCAGCAGCTTGGGAGTAAACACTGAAGCTTTCTTT
CASSLGVNTEAFF
>TRBJ2-1|NA|NA|TRBV5-1|15
TGCGCCAGCAGCCTGGCGAGGGCCCGGCGGGATGAGCAGTTCTTC
CASSLARARRDEQFF
>TRBJ2-1|NA|TRBD2|TRBV19|19
TGTGCCAGTAGTATACCCGGACTAGCGGCTTTCTTCGCGGGCAATGAGCAGTTCTTC
CASSIPGLAAFFAGNEQFF
>TRBJ2-2|NA|TRBD1|TRBV4-1|15
TGCGCCAGCAGCCGCGGGACAGGCGACACCGGGGAGCTGTTTTTT
CASSRGTGDTGELFF
>TRBJ1-5|few|TRBD1|TRBV6-6|16
TGTGCCAGCAGTTACTCGAGACAGGGGGCGCGACAGCCCCAGCATTTT
CASSYSRQGARQPQHF
>TRBJ2-1|NA|NA|TRBV20-1|11
TGCAGTGCCCCTCCGGGACTTGAGCAGTTCTTC
CSAPPGLEQFF
>TRBJ1-4|NA|NA|TRBV15|14
TGTGCCACCAGCGTGGACAGTCAGGGCGAAAAACTGTTTTTT
CATSVDSQGEKLFF
>TRBJ1-2|NA|NA|TRBV20-1|11
TGCAGTGCTCCCGGACACTATGGCTACACCTTC
CSAPGHYGYTF
>TRBJ2-3|once|NA|TRBV20-1|11
TGCAGTGCTACCCCTGAGGATACGCAGTATTTT
CSATPEDTQYF
>TRBJ2-7|NA|NA|TRBV5-6|13
TGTGCCAGCAGCTCCCGTGGGGTCTACGAGCAGTACTTC
CASSSRGVYEQYF
>TRBJ1-1|NA|TRBD1|TRBV5-1|15
TGCGCCAGCACCGACCCGGGACAGGGGGCGCGGCGGGCTTTCTTT
CASTDPGQGARRAFF
>TRBJ2-2|NA|NA|TRBV9|15
TGTGCCAGCACCACAACCGGGGGCGACTACGGGGAGCTGTTTTTT
CASTTTGGDYGELFF
>TRBJ1-2|NA|NA|TRBV7-2|14
TGTGCCACCCGGGATCTCTCGGGGGACTATGGCTACACCTTC
CATRDLSGDYGYTF
>TRBJ1-5|NA|NA|TRBV2|13
TGTGCCAGTGCAGGTTTTAGCAATCAGCCCCAGCATTTT
CASAGFSNQPQHF
>TRBJ2-2|NA|NA|TRBV15|13
TGTGCCACCAGCAGTCTCAAGGGCGGGGAGCTGTTTTTT
CATSSLKGGELFF
>TRBJ2-7|NA|TRBD2|TRBV10-3|15
TGTGCCATCAGTGAGGGGACTAGCGGTTCCTACGAGCAGTACTTC
CAISEGTSGSYEQYF
>TRBJ2-6|NA|NA|TRBV30|15
TGTGCCTGGAGTGAACCGGGATTTGGGGCCAACGTCCTGACTTTC
CAWSEPGFGANVLTF
>TRBJ2-1|once|TRBD1|TRBV6-6|15
TGTGCCAGCAGCAACAAGGGACAGGCCTACAATGAGCAGTTCTTC
CASSNKGQAYNEQFF
>TRBJ1-2|NA|TRBD1|TRBV6-6|14
TGTGCCAGCAGTCGGGACAGTGGACCGTATGGCTACACCTTC
CASSRDSGPYGYTF
>TRBJ2-5|NA|TRBD2|TRBV9|16
TGTGCCAGCAGCGTAGCACTAGCGGGAGGGGAAGAGACCCAGTACTTC
CASSVALAGGEETQYF
>TRBJ2-7|NA|NA|TRBV28|14
TGTGCCAGCAGATCCGAGGGGCCCACCTACGAGCAGTACTTC
CASRSEGPTYEQYF
>TRBJ1-3|few|NA|TRBV11-3|15
TGTGCCAGCAGCTTATCCTGGTCCTCTGGAAACACCATATATTTT
CASSLSWSSGNTIYF
>TRBJ1-4|NA|NA|TRBV7-2|16
TGTGCCAGCAGGACTGCCTCATCCGGGGTCTATGAAAAACTGTTTTTT
CASRTASSGVYEKLFF
>TRBJ2-3|NA|NA|TRBV19|13
TGTGCCAGTACCAATGTGGGCACAGATACGCAGTATTTT
CASTNVGTDTQYF
>TRBJ2-3|NA|TRBD1|TRBV29-1|17
TGCAGCGTTCTGACCCGGGACAGCAGCCGAGGAACAGATACGCAGTATTTT
CSVLTRDSSRGTDTQYF
>TRBJ2-3|NA|NA|TRBV7-3|16
TGTGCCAGCAGCTTAACCAGGACAGCTAGCACAGATACGCAGTATTTT
CASSLTRTASTDTQYF
>TRBJ1-2|NA|NA|TRBV5-1|14
TGCGCCAGCAGCACGGACGGATCTAACTATGGCTACACCTTC
CASSTDGSNYGYTF
>TRBJ1-1|NA|TRBD1|TRBV5-1|16
TGCGCCAGCAGTCATATAGGGACAGGGGCGAGCACTGAAGCTTTCTTT
CASSHIGTGASTEAFF
>TRBJ2-7|NA|NA|TRBV27|14
TGTGCCAGCAGTCCCTCTAGTATCTCCTACGAGCAGTACTTC
CASSPSSISYEQYF
>TRBJ1-1|many|NA|TRBV7-9|14
TGTGCCAGCAGCTTCCCTCCCGGACAGCTTGAAGCTTTCTTT
CASSFPPGQLEAFF
>TRBJ2-7|NA|NA|TRBV6-5|13
TGTGCCAGCAGTTATAATCACGGCTACGAGCAGTACTTC
CASSYNHGYEQYF
>TRBJ1-5|NA|TRBD1|TRBV2|13
TGTGCCAGCAGTGGGGGACAGAATCAGCCCCAGCATTTT
CASSGGQNQPQHF
>TRBJ2-7|NA|NA|TRBV27|12
TGTGCCAGCAGCAGGAACTTGGGCGAGCAGTACTTC
CASSRNLGEQYF
>TRBJ2-5|NA|NA|TRBV6-1|13
TGTGCCAGCAGTACGACAGTCCAAGAGACCCAGTACTTC
CASSTTVQETQYF
>TRBJ2-7|NA|NA|TRBV25-1|14
TGTGCCAGCAGTGAAAACAGGGATCCCTACGAGCAGTACTTC
CASSENRDPYEQYF
>TRBJ1-2|NA|NA|TRBV4-3|15
TGCGCCAGCAGCCAAGGAAGGGGTGGGGGCTATGGCTACACCTTC
CASSQGRGGGYGYTF
>TRBJ1-2|NA|NA|TRBV20-1|11
TGCAGTGAAAGGGGGACCTATGGCTACACCTTC
CSERGTYGYTF
>TRBJ2-7|NA|TRBD2|TRBV2|14
TGTGCCACGGGGGGATTAGCGGGGTCGTACGAGCAGTACTTC
CATGGLAGSYEQYF